The source of this T cell receptor beta chain is a study of shared clonotypes between healthy human individuals. About the study: Donors consisted of a couple of women and a few men between 18 and 49. The study, taken as a whole, reports: What rarefaction showed was incomplete sorted-subset sequencing despite large depth.

Turning to this clone: The antigen is unknown.

Donors had no recently reported acute infections or vaccinations and were HIV-negative. Profiling relied on immunoSEQ multiplex PCR, and the TCRdb table lists in-frame clones only, not all of them. The table has some 2.1 million clones, roughly 96% seen once. The V and J ends lost 5 bases and 8 bases, in that order; junction bases with no gene match: 11. This CDR3 spans 15 amino acids. Germline V lookup: CDR1 LNHDA, CDR2 SQIVND (reference sequence). The sequencing input was naive CD4+ T cells sorted from blood. Subset noted: CD45RA+ positively selected. The gene calls are TRBV19 and TRBJ1-4, with 7 bases fitting TRBD1. The sequence was obtained from a man between 18 and 29 years old in good health. CDR3 DNA: TGTGCCAGTAGTTCGCGACAGGGTTGGTACGAAAAACTGTTTTTT. This gives the protein CASSSRQGWYEKLFF. Combining the CDR3 with reference TRBV19 and TRBJ1-4 gives the whole variable domain DGGITQSPKYLFRKEGQNVTLSCEQNLNHDAMYWYRQDPGQGLRLIYYSQIVNDFQKGDIAEGYSVSREKKESFPLTVTSAQKNPTAFYLCASSSRQGWYEKLFFGSGTQLSVL.